Given below is one T cell receptor beta chain in context. Its antigen is not known. The source of the sample is a study of spatial heterogeneity in lung cancer. Findings and caveats of the study: Ubiquitous expanded tumor TCRs appeared in blood more at resection than follow-up.

Single TCR cDNA molecules each had their own unique molecular identifier. MiXCR was run by TCRdb on the 5' RACE reads, yielding one entry per CDR3 protein. The table lists tens of thousands of distinct CDR3 sequences, about 12% of them singletons. Time point in this sample: sample taken at primary tumor resection. Whole RNA from tumor, nontumor lung or frozen PBMC was sequenced unsorted. This CDR3 has 13 amino acids. Trimming stripped 2 bases from V and 0 bases from J, with 5 bases between. The germline V gene encodes CDR1 SQVTM and CDR2 ANQGSEA. The receptor was isolated from a male donor with early-stage non-small cell lung cancer. The chain employs TRBV29-1 and TRBJ1-5, with D unresolved. This specimen consisted of PBMCs, obtained at surgery. The CDR3 nucleotides are TGCAGCGTTGAACTCAGTAGCAATCAGCCCCAGCATTTT. Its translation is CSVELSSNQPQHF. Filled out from reference TRBV29-1 and TRBJ1-5, the complete variable domain reads SAVISQKPSRDICQRGTSLTIQCQVDSQVTMMFWYRQQPGQSLTLIATANQGSEATYESGFVIDKFPISRPNLTFSTLTVSNMSPEDSSIYLCSVELSSNQPQHFGDGTRLSIL.